These 4 T cell receptor beta chains share one sample of origin, sequenced in a study of OX40 agonist ivuxolimab in advanced cancers. TCRdb keeps only in-frame clones here, not all; method: immunoSEQ multiplex PCR. The data show approximately 89,000 clones, with 87% seen just once and roughly 0.52% held by the top ten. The specimen was CD4+ or CD8+ T cells sorted from blood, collected in a trial of the OX40 agonist ivuxolimab. The receptors were sampled from an adult with an advanced solid tumor such as melanoma, head and neck, liver or kidney cancer.

The V gene is TRBV4-2, the J gene TRBJ2-5; 8 bases align to TRBD1. Matching the DNA end better, TRBJ2-7 makes the J call doubtful. This CDR3 has 15 amino acids. Per germline, CDR1 LGHNA and CDR2 YNFKEQ. Written as DNA, the CDR3 is TGTGCCAGCAGCCAAGACGACAGGGGCGTGAGCGAGCAGTACTTC. Protein sequence: CASSQDDRGVSEQYF.

The V and J genes are TRBV5-1 and TRBJ1-1; D remains ambiguous. This CDR3 has 14 amino acids. The ends were cut back, 9 bases at V and 8 bases at J, with 23 bases in the middle. Germline values: CDR1 SGHRS, CDR2 YFSETQ. CDR3 sequence (DNA): TGCGCCACCGCCACCGGCGGGCGGCGAGGGGAAGCTTTCTTT. Amino acids: CATATGGRRGEAFF.

The V and J genes are TRBV7-8 and TRBJ2-3, with 10 bases matching TRBD1. Per the germline V gene, CDR1 is SGHVS and CDR2 is FQNEAQ. The CDR3 extends over 15 amino acids. V lost 5 bases to trimming and J lost 6 bases; unmatched junction nucleotides: 8. The CDR3 DNA sequence: TGTGCCAGCAGCCCCCGGGACAGGGGAACTGATACGCAGTATTTT. Protein product: CASSPRDRGTDTQYF.

V is TRBV19 and J is TRBJ2-5; 7 bases match TRBD1. Germline V CDR1 and CDR2: LNHDA, SQIVND (reference sequence). This CDR3 has 14 residues. Trimming removed 5 bases from V and 2 bases from J; junction bases left unmatched: 5. The CDR3: CASSEGAVQETQYF. CDR3 in DNA: TGTGCCAGTAGTGAGGGGGCGGTGCAAGAGACCCAGTACTTC. The full variable domain, rest sourced from reference TRBV19 and TRBJ2-5, is DGGITQSPKYLFRKEGQNVTLSCEQNLNHDAMYWYRQDPGQGLRLIYYSQIVNDFQKGDIAEGYSVSREKKESFPLTVTSAQKNPTAFYLCASSEGAVQETQYFGPGTRLLVL.